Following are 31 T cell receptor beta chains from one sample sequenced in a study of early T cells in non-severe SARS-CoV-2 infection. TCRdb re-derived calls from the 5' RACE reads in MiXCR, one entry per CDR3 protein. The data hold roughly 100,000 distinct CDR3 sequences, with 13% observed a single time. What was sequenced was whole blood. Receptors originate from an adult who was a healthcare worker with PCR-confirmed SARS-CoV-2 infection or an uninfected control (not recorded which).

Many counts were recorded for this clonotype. CDR3 DNA sequence: TGTGCCAGTAGTGTCGGACAGGCGGGGAGATATGGCTACACCTTC. Protein product: CASSVGQAGRYGYTF. This chain links TRBV19 with TRBJ1-2; TRBD1 matches 7 bases. Germline lookup yields CDR1 LNHDA and CDR2 SQIVND (reference sequence). This CDR3 is 15 amino acids long. Trimming took 5 bases from V and 5 from J; bases not matched to a gene: 11.

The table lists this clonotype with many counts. DNA for the CDR3: TGTGCCAGCAGCTTAACCGGGTCGGGGGGTTCACCCCTCCACTTT. This encodes CASSLTGSGGSPLHF. The J gene is TRBJ1-6, the V gene TRBV7-2; a weak D match, TRBD1 (5 bases). The germline V gene encodes CDR1 SGHTA and CDR2 FQGNSA. V was pared by 2 bases and J by 9 bases, with 14 bases between. The length of the CDR3 is 15 residues. Supplemented by reference TRBV7-2 and TRBJ1-6, the full variable domain reads GAGVSQSPSNKVTEKGKDVELRCDPISGHTALYWYRQSLGQGLEFLIYFQGNSAPDKSGLPSDRFSAERTGGSVSTLTIQRTQQEDSAVYLCASSLTGSGGSPLHFGNGTRLTVT.

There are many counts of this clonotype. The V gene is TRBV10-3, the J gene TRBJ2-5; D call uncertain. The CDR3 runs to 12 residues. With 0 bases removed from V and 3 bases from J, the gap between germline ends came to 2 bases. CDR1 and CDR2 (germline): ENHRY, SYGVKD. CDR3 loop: CAISESKETQYF. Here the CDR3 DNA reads TGTGCCATCAGTGAGTCTAAAGAGACCCAGTACTTC.

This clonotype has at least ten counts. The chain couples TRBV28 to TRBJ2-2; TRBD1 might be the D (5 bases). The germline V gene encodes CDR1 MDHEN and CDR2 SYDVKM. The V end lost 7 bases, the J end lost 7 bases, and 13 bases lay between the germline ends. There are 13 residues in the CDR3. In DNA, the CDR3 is TGTGCCAGCACCCGGAGCAGGGACGGGGAGCTGTTTTTT. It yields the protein CASTRSRDGELFF.

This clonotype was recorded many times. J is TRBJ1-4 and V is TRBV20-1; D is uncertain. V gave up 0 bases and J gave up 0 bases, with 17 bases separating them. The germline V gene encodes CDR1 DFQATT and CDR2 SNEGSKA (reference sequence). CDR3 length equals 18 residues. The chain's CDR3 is CSARDWGGRRSTNEKLFF. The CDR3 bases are TGCAGTGCTAGAGATTGGGGTGGTAGGCGATCAACTAATGAAAAACTGTTTTTT.

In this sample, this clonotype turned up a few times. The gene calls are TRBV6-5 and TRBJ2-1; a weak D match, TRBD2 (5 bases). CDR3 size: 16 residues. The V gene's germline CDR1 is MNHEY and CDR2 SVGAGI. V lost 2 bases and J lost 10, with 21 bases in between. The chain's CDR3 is CASSYPTRDPEGEQFF. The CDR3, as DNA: TGTGCCAGCAGTTACCCCACCCGGGATCCCGAAGGGGAGCAGTTCTTC.

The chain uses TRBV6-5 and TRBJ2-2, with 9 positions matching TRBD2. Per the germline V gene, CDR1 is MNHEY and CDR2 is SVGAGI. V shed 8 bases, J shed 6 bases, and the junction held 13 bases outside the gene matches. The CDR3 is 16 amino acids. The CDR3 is CASYHRAGGRPGELFF. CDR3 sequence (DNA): TGTGCCAGCTATCACCGAGCGGGGGGCAGGCCCGGGGAGCTGTTTTTT.

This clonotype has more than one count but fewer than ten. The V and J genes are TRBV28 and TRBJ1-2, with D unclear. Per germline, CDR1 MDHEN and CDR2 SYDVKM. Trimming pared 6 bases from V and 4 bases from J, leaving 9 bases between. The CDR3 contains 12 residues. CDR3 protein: CASSQAAYGYTF. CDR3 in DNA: TGTGCCAGCAGCCAGGCCGCCTATGGCTACACCTTC.

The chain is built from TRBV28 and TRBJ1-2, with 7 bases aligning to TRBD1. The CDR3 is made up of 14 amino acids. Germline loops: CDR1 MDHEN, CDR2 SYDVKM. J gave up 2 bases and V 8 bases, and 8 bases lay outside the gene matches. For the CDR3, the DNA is TGTGCCAGCCGGGGACAGTTCCTAAACTATGGCTACACCTTC. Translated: CASRGQFLNYGYTF.

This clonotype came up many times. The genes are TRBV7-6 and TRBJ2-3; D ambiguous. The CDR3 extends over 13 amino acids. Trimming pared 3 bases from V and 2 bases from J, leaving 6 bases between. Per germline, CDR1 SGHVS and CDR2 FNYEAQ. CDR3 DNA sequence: TGTGCCAGCAGCTTTCGACCCACAGATACGCAGTATTTT. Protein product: CASSFRPTDTQYF.

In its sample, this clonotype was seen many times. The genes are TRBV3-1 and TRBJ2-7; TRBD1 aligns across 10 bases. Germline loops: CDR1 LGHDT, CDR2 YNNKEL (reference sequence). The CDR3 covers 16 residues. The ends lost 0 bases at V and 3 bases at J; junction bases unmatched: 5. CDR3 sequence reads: CASSQDPGTGVYEQYF. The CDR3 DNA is TGTGCCAGCAGCCAAGACCCCGGGACAGGGGTCTACGAGCAGTACTTC.

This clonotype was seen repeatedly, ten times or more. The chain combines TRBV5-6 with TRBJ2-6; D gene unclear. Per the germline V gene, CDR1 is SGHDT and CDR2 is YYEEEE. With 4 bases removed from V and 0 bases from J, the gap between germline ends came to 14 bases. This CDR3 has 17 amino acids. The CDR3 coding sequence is TGTGCCAGCAGCCGGAGAACCGAGCGCTCTGGGGCCAACGTCCTGACTTTC. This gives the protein CASSRRTERSGANVLTF.

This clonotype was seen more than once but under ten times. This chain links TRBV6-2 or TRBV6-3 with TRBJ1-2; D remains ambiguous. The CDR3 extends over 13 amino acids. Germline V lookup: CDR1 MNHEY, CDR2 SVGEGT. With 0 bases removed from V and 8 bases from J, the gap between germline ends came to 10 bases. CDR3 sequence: CASSYSSHAGYTF. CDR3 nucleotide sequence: TGTGCCAGCAGTTACTCGTCACATGCGGGCTACACCTTC.

In DNA, the CDR3 is TGTGCCAGCAGCTTAAACAGGGGAAAGGGCCCTCTCGAGCAGTACTTC. It codes for CASSLNRGKGPLEQYF. The V gene is TRBV5-5, the J gene TRBJ2-7; TRBD1 agrees at 7 bases. The CDR3 has 16 amino acids. The germline gives CDR1 SGHKS, CDR2 YYEKEE (reference sequence). V shed 2 bases, J shed 6 bases, and the junction held 14 bases outside the gene matches.

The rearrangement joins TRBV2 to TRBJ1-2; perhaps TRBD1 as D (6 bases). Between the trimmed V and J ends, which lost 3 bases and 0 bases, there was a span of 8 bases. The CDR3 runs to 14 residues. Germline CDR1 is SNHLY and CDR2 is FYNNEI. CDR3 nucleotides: TGTGCCAGCAGTGACGGGACATCTAACTATGGCTACACCTTC. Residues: CASSDGTSNYGYTF. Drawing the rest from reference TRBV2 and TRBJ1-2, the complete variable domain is EPEVTQTPSHQVTQMGQEVILRCVPISNHLYFYWYRQILGQKVEFLVSFYNNEISEKSEIFDDQFSVERPDGSNFTLKIRSTKLEDSAMYFCASSDGTSNYGYTFGSGTRLTVV.

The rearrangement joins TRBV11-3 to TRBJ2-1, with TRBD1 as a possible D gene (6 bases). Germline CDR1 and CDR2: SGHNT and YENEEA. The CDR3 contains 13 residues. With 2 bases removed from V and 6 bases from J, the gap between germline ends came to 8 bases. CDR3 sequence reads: CASSLLGANEQFF. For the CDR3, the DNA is TGTGCCAGCAGCTTATTGGGGGCCAATGAGCAGTTCTTC.

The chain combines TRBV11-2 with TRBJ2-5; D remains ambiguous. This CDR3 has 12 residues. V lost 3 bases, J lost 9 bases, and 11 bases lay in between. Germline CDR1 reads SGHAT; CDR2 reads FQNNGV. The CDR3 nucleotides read TGTGCCAGCAGCTTCGGTATTGAGGCCCAGTACTTC. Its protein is CASSFGIEAQYF.

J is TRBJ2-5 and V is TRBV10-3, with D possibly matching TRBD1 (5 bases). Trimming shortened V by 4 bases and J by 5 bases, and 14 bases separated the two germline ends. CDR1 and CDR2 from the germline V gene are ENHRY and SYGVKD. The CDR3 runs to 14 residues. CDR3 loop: CAISVSGQSETQYF. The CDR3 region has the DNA TGTGCCATCAGTGTCTCAGGGCAAAGTGAGACCCAGTACTTC.

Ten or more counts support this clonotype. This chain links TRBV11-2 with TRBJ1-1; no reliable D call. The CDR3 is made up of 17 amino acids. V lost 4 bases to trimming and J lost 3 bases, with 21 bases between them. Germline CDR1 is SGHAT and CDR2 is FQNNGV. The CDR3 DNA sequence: TGTGCCAGCAGCTCAGGAAACCCGGGCGGGATCTACACTGAAGCTTTCTTT. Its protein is CASSSGNPGGIYTEAFF. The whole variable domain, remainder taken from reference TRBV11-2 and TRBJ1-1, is EAGVAQSPRYKIIEKRQSVAFWCNPISGHATLYWYQQILGQGPKLLIQFQNNGVVDDSQLPKDRFSAERLKGVDSTLKIQPAKLEDSAVYLCASSSGNPGGIYTEAFFGQGTRLTVV.

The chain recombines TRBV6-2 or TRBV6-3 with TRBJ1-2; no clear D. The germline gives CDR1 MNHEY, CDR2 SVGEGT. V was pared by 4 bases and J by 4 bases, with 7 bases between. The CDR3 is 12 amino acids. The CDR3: CASSFQSYGYTF. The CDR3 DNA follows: TGTGCCAGCAGTTTTCAGTCCTATGGCTACACCTTC.

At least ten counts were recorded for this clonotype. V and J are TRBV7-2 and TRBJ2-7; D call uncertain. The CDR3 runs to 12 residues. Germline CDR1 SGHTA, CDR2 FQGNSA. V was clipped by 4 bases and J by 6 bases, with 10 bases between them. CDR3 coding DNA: TGTGCCAGCAGCTCACTCCCGGGCGAGCAGTACTTC. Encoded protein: CASSSLPGEQYF.

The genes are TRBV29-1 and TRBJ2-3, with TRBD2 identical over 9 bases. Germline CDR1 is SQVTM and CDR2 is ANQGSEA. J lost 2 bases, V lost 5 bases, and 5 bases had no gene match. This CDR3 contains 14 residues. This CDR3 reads CSVCLAGITDTQYF. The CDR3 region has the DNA TGCAGCGTTTGTCTAGCGGGGATCACAGATACGCAGTATTTT.

The CDR3 DNA reads TGCAGTGCCCTAGGGCACACTGAAGCTTTCTTT. Protein product: CSALGHTEAFF. The chain has TRBV20-1 and TRBJ1-1; no firm D call. The CDR3 is made up of 11 amino acids. The V gene lost 6 bases and the J gene lost 3 bases, with 8 bases spanning the gap. Per the germline V gene, CDR1 is DFQATT and CDR2 is SNEGSKA (reference sequence).

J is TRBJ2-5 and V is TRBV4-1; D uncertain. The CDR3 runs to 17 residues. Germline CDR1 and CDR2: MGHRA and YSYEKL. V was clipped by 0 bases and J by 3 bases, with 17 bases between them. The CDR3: CASSQEARAADKETQYF. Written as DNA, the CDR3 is TGCGCCAGCAGCCAAGAAGCCCGGGCAGCTGATAAAGAGACCCAGTACTTC.

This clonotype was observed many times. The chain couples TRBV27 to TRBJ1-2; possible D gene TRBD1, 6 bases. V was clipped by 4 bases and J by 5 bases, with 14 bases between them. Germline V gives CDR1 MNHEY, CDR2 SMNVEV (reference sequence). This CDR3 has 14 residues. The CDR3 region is CASSSNTGKYGYTF. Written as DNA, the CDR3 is TGTGCCAGCAGTTCCAATACAGGGAAATATGGCTACACCTTC.

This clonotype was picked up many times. DNA for the CDR3: TGTGCCAGCAGCTGGAATGAAAAACTGTTTTTT. Translated: CASSWNEKLFF. V usage is TRBV12-3 or TRBV12-4 and J usage is TRBJ1-4, with no clear D. Deletions cut 6 bases from V and 5 bases from J, with 4 bases between. The CDR3 is made up of 11 amino acids.

CDR3 DNA sequence: TGCAGTGCTAGTGAGGTAGATACGCAGTATTTT. Translated, it gives CSASEVDTQYF. The chain has TRBV20-1 and TRBJ2-3; D unclear. The V and J ends lost 3 bases and 5 bases respectively, with 6 bases between them. The germline V gene encodes CDR1 DFQATT and CDR2 SNEGSKA (reference sequence). CDR3 length equals 11 residues.

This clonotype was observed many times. This CDR3 reads CASSLGTGGGFYEQYF. Written as DNA, the CDR3 is TGTGCCAGCAGTTTGGGGACAGGGGGCGGATTTTACGAGCAGTACTTC. The chain is built from TRBV28 and TRBJ2-7; 12 bases fit TRBD1. CDR3 length: 16 amino acids. The V gene's germline CDR1 is MDHEN and CDR2 SYDVKM. With 3 bases clipped from V and 4 bases from J, the junction kept 7 bases outside the gene matches.

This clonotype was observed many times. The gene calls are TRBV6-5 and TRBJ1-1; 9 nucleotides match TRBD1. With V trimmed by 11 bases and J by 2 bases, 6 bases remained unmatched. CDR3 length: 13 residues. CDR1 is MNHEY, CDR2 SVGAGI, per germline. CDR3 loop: CARNRGRNTEAFF. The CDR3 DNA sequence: TGTGCCCGAAACAGGGGGCGAAACACTGAAGCTTTCTTT.

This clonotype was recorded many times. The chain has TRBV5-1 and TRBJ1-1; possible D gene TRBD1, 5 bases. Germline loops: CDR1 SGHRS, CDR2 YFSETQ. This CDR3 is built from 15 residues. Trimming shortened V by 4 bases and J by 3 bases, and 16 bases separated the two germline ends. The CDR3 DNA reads TGCGCCAGCAGCCCCCGATCAGGGAAGGACACTGAAGCTTTCTTT. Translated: CASSPRSGKDTEAFF.

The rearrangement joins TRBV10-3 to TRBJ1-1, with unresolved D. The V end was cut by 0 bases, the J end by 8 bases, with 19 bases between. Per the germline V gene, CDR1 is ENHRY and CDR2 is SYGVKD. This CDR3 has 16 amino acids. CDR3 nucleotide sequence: TGTGCCATCAGTGAGTCGAATATAGGCCTGAAGGGAGAAGCTTTCTTT. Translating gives CAISESNIGLKGEAFF.